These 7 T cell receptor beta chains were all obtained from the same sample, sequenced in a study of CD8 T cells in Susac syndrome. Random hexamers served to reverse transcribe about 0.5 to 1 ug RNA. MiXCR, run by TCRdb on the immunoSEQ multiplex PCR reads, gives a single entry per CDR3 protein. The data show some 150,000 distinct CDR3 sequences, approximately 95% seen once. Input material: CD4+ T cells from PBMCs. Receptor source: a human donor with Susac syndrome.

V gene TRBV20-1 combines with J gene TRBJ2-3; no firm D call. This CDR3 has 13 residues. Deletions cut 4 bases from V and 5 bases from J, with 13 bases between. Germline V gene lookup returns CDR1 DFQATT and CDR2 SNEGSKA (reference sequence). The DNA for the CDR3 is TGCAGTGCTACCCCAACTCTGATAGATACGCAGTATTTT. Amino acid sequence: CSATPTLIDTQYF.

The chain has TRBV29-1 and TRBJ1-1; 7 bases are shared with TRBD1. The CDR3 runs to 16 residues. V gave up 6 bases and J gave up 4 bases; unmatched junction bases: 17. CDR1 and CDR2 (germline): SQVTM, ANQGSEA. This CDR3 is CSVGPRGGDVGTEAFF. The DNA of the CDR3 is TGCAGCGTCGGCCCCAGGGGGGGGGATGTCGGCACTGAAGCTTTCTTT.

The CDR3 loop is CSARGYSADTQYF. The CDR3, as DNA: TGCAGTGCTAGAGGGTATAGCGCAGATACGCAGTATTTT. V and J are TRBV20-1 and TRBJ2-3; a weak D match, TRBD2 (5 bases). The V gene's germline CDR1 is DFQATT and CDR2 SNEGSKA (reference sequence). V shed 1 base and J shed 4 bases, with 9 bases lying between them. This CDR3 is built from 13 residues.

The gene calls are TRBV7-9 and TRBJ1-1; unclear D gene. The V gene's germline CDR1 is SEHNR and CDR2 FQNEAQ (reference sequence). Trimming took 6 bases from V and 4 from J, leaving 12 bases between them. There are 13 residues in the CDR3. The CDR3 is CASSLTSSTEAFF. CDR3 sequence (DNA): TGTGCCAGCAGTTTAACCAGTAGCACTGAAGCTTTCTTT. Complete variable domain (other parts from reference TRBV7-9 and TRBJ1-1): DTGVSQNPRHKITKRGQNVTFRCDPISEHNRLYWYRQTLGQGPEFLTYFQNEAQLEKSRLLSDRFSAERPKGSFSTLEIQRTEQGDSAMYLCASSLTSSTEAFFGQGTRLTVV.

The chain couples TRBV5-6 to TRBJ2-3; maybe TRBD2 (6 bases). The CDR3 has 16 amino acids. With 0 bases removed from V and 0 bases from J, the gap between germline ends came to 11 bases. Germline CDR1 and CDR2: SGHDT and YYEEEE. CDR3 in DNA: TGTGCCAGCAGCTTGGAGTGGGGGACTAGCACAGATACGCAGTATTTT. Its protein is CASSLEWGTSTDTQYF.

The CDR3 loop reads CASSWIAGGETQYF. The CDR3, as DNA: TGCGCCAGCAGCTGGATAGCGGGCGGAGAGACCCAGTACTTC. V and J are TRBV5-1 and TRBJ2-5, with 7 bases aligning to TRBD2. Germline-derived CDR1 and CDR2 are SGHRS and YFSETQ. Trimming at V came to 3 bases and at J to 4 bases, leaving 6 bases not matched to a gene. The CDR3 sequence is 14 residues long. Full variable domain (missing parts from reference TRBV5-1 and TRBJ2-5): KAGVTQTPRYLIKTRGQQVTLSCSPISGHRSVSWYQQTPGQGLQFLFEYFSETQRNKGNFPGRFSGRQFSNSRSEMNVSTLELGDSALYLCASSWIAGGETQYFGPGTRLLVL.

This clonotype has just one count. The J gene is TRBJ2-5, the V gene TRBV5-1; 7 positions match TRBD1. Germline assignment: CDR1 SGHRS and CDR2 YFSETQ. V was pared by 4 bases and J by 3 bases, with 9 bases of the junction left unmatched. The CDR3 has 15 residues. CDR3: CASSMGQTLKETQYF. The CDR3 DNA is TGCGCCAGCAGCATGGGACAGACCCTAAAAGAGACCCAGTACTTC.